These T cell receptor beta chains were read from a single sample in a study of shared clonotypes between healthy human individuals. Assay used: immunoSEQ multiplex PCR; TCRdb lists only in-frame clones, some missing. Found here are more than 550,000 clones, just under 75% of them singletons; the top ten hold about 1.8%. The material sequenced was memory CD4+ T cells sorted from blood. These receptor sequences come from a woman aged 25 to 39 in good health. Each CDR3 is given with its conserved first and last residue. The order of the fields is V gene, D gene, J gene, clone size, CDR3 DNA, CDR3 protein. The D gene is left open where the match is weak. Only some rows state a clone size, as once, few, many or a class for expanded clones.

>TRBV18|TRBD1|TRBJ2-2|once
TGTGCCAGCTCACCGGGCAGGGGGCGTCGGACCGGGGAGCTGTTTTTT
CASSPGRGRRTGELFF
>TRBV11-2|.|TRBJ1-2|.
TGTGCCAGCAGCTCTGGGGGAACCGTAAACTATGGCTACACCTTC
CASSSGGTVNYGYTF
>TRBV28|TRBD2|TRBJ2-3|.
TGTGCCAGCAGATTAGCGGGAGTAACGACAGATACGCAGTATTTT
CASRLAGVTTDTQYF
>TRBV13|TRBD1|TRBJ1-2|.
TGTGCCAGCAGCTACGACAGGGGGCGTTTGGGCTACACCTTC
CASSYDRGRLGYTF
>TRBV28|.|TRBJ1-1|few
TGTGCCAGCAGTTTGGCACGCGTGAACACTGAAGCTTTCTTT
CASSLARVNTEAFF
>TRBV7-2|.|TRBJ1-2|.
TGTGCCAGCAGCGCGGGGCAGAACTATGGCTACACCTTC
CASSAGQNYGYTF
>TRBV19|TRBD1|TRBJ2-7|.
TGTGCCAGTAGTAACCAGGGGGCCTCCTCCTACGAGCAGTACTTC
CASSNQGASSYEQYF
>TRBV5-1|.|TRBJ2-1|.
TGCGCCAGCAGCTTGGCTATTAGCCGGGGAAATGAGCAGTTCTTC
CASSLAISRGNEQFF
>TRBV28|TRBD1|TRBJ1-2|.
TGTGCCAGCAGCTCAACGGGGACAGGGCATAACTATGGCTACACCTTC
CASSSTGTGHNYGYTF
>TRBV6-5|.|TRBJ2-7|.
TGTGCCAGCAGTACCACAGCGGTCTCCTACGAGCAGTACTTC
CASSTTAVSYEQYF
>TRBV18|.|TRBJ2-5|few
TGTGCCAGCTCACCCGGGCCAGCACAAGAGACCCAGTACTTC
CASSPGPAQETQYF
>TRBV4-1|.|TRBJ1-3|.
TGCGCCAGCAGCCAAGAACCTGTAGGGATGGGTGGAAACACCATATATTTT
CASSQEPVGMGGNTIYF
>TRBV19|TRBD2|TRBJ2-2|.
TGTGCCAGTAGTATTGTCCCAGGGACTAGCGGGAGTTTTTATTGGGCCGGGGAGCTGTTTTTT
CASSIVPGTSGSFYWAGELFF
>TRBV19|TRBD1|TRBJ1-2|.
TGTGCCAGTAGTATCTCAGGGGGCGAGGATGGCTACACCTTC
CASSISGGEDGYTF
>TRBV28|.|TRBJ1-1|.
TGTGCCAGCGGAGTGGGGAGCACTGAAGCTTTCTTT
CASGVGSTEAFF
>TRBV27|.|TRBJ1-1|.
TGTGCCAGCAGTACAAACTTCAGGGCGAACACTGAAGCTTTCTTT
CASSTNFRANTEAFF
>TRBV18|TRBD1|TRBJ2-3|.
TGTGCCAGCTCACTGATGGACAGGGCAACAGATACGCAGTATTTT
CASSLMDRATDTQYF
>TRBV21-1|.|TRBJ2-3|.
TGTGCCAGCAGCAGGTGGGACCGGGCAGGGGCAGATACGCAGTATTTT
CASSRWDRAGADTQYF
>TRBV6-6|.|TRBJ2-1|.
TGTGCCAGCGGCCAGCAAAGCTCCTACAATGAGCAGTTCTTC
CASGQQSSYNEQFF
>TRBV21-1|.|TRBJ2-3|once
TGTGCCAGCAGCAAAAGACCGGGCCGGGTGGATACGCAGTATTTT
CASSKRPGRVDTQYF
>TRBV6-1|.|TRBJ2-1|.
TGTGCCAGCAGTGGGCCCATTACTGGCGATGAGCAGTTCTTC
CASSGPITGDEQFF
>TRBV15|.|TRBJ1-1|few
TGTGCCGCCCAACAGGGTACGGTGAACACTGAAGCTTTCTTT
CAAQQGTVNTEAFF
>TRBV7-3|TRBD1|TRBJ1-2|.
TGTGCCAGCAGCCCGACAAGGGAGGGGGCGTACAGCTATGGCTACACCTTC
CASSPTREGAYSYGYTF
>TRBV7-2|TRBD1|TRBJ1-3|.
TGTGCCAGCAGCTTCGTATCGACAGGGGCTGGAAACACCATATATTTT
CASSFVSTGAGNTIYF
>TRBV18|.|TRBJ1-1|.
TGTGCCAGCTCACCGGCGGCTATACGTCTGAACACTGAAGCTTTCTTT
CASSPAAIRLNTEAFF
>TRBV28|TRBD1|TRBJ2-5|many
TGTGCCAGCAGTCCCTGGACAGGGGGCGATAAGGGCCAAGAGACCCAGTACTTC
CASSPWTGGDKGQETQYF
>TRBV19|.|TRBJ2-4|few
TGTGCCAGTAGTATAGGTCACACCAAAAACATTCAGTACTTC
CASSIGHTKNIQYF
>TRBV9|TRBD2|TRBJ2-7|.
TGTGCCAGCAGCACTAGCGGGAGAGGAGACGAGCAGTACTTC
CASSTSGRGDEQYF
>TRBV28|.|TRBJ1-5|few
TGTGCCAGCAGTTTAGACGGTCAGCCCCAGCATTTT
CASSLDGQPQHF
>TRBV6-5|TRBD1|TRBJ1-4|.
TGTGCCAGCAATCCGGGACAGGGCCGTGAAAAACTGTTTTTT
CASNPGQGREKLFF
>TRBV18|.|TRBJ1-5|few
TGTGCCAGCTCACCAGCAGAAAACAATCAGCCCCAGCATTTT
CASSPAENNQPQHF
>TRBV28|TRBD1|TRBJ2-6|.
TGTGCCAGCAGTCGACAGGGATTCTCTGGGGCCAACGTCCTGACTTTC
CASSRQGFSGANVLTF
>TRBV15|.|TRBJ1-1|.
TGTGCCACCCACCCTGACCTGGGGTGGAACACTGAAGCTTTCTTT
CATHPDLGWNTEAFF
>TRBV2|.|TRBJ1-1|.
TGTGCCAGCAGTGAACGGCAGGGGACTGAAGCTTTCTTT
CASSERQGTEAFF
>TRBV28|.|TRBJ1-5|.
TGTGCCAGCACTGGACAGCCACCAAATTATAGCAATCAGCCCCAGCATTTT
CASTGQPPNYSNQPQHF
>TRBV4-1|.|TRBJ2-7|many
TGCGCCAGCAGCCAAGCCGAAGGGGCGAGCTCCTACGAGCAGTACTTC
CASSQAEGASSYEQYF
>TRBV5-1|TRBD2|TRBJ2-7|.
TGCGCCAGCAGCGGGGATGGACTAGCGGGAGAGGAGCAGTACTTC
CASSGDGLAGEEQYF
>TRBV2|.|TRBJ2-5|.
TGTGCCAGCAGTGAAGCGCTTGCAGGGCGGCTAAGGGAGACCCAGTACTTC
CASSEALAGRLRETQYF
>TRBV30|.|TRBJ1-1|.
TGTGCCTGGAGGCCCCCGGACAGAAACACTGAAGCTTTCTTT
CAWRPPDRNTEAFF
>TRBV2|.|TRBJ1-4|few
TGTGCCAGCAGGGCAGGCGGAAAACTGTTTTTT
CASRAGGKLFF
>TRBV29-1|.|TRBJ1-2|few
TGCAGCGTTGCACTGATCTATGGCTACACCTTC
CSVALIYGYTF
>TRBV5-1|.|TRBJ1-5|.
TGCGCCAGCAGCTTGGACGGGGTTTCGGGCAATCAGCCCCAGCATTTT
CASSLDGVSGNQPQHF
>TRBV5-4|.|TRBJ1-2|.
TGTGCCAGCAGCTTCGGTTCGAGTGAGAACTATGGCTACACCTTC
CASSFGSSENYGYTF
>TRBV7-2|TRBD1|TRBJ2-7|.
TGTGCCAGCAGCCCTCCCGGGACAGGACACGAGCAGTACTTC
CASSPPGTGHEQYF
>TRBV27|TRBD2|TRBJ2-2|.
TGTGCCAGCAGTCCTTACCCTCGACTAGCGGGAGGACGAACCGGGGAGCTGTTTTTT
CASSPYPRLAGGRTGELFF
>TRBV4-1|.|TRBJ2-1|.
TGCGCCAGCAGCCAAGTCCCCAGCGGGTGGAGGGATGAGCAGTTCTTC
CASSQVPSGWRDEQFF
>TRBV7-3|.|TRBJ2-7|.
TGTGCCAGCAGCCGGGACTTGGGGAGGGAGCAGTACTTC
CASSRDLGREQYF
>TRBV10-2|TRBD2|TRBJ2-1|.
TGCGCCAGCAGTTTAGCGGGAGATCCATACAATGAGCAGTTCTTC
CASSLAGDPYNEQFF
>TRBV7-8|TRBD1|TRBJ1-5|.
TGTGCCAGCAGCTTAGCACGAGCAGGGGGCTTTCAGCCCCAGCATTTT
CASSLARAGGFQPQHF
>TRBV7-2|.|TRBJ1-2|.
TGTGCCAGCAGCCCATCGTCCGGGACAACCTATGGCTACACCTTC
CASSPSSGTTYGYTF
>TRBV6-4|TRBD1|TRBJ1-1|.
TGTGCCAGCAGGGTACAGGGGGGAAACACTGAAGCTTTCTTT
CASRVQGGNTEAFF
>TRBV4-1|.|TRBJ2-2|.
TGCGCCAGCAGCAAAGGACACAGCAACACCGGGGAGCTGTTTTTT
CASSKGHSNTGELFF
>TRBV2|.|TRBJ1-2|.
TGTGCCAGCAGTGAGCAGGCAGCTCGAACTATGGGCTACACCTTC
CASSEQAARTMGYTF
>TRBV27|TRBD1|TRBJ1-1|.
TGTGCCAGCAGGCCAGGGGACAGGATACGGGAAGCTTTCTTT
CASRPGDRIREAFF
>TRBV18|TRBD2|TRBJ2-5|many
TGTGCCAGCTCAAGGACTAGCGGGAGAGTACAAGAGACCCAGTACTTC
CASSRTSGRVQETQYF
>TRBV15|TRBD2|TRBJ2-3|.
TGTGCCACCAAGATAGCGGGAACTACAACAGATACGCAGTATTTT
CATKIAGTTTDTQYF
>TRBV30|TRBD1|TRBJ2-5|.
TGTGCCTGGACCGGGGACAGGCGGAGTGGGACCCAGTACTTC
CAWTGDRRSGTQYF
>TRBV6-1|TRBD2|TRBJ2-7|.
TGTGCCAGCAGTGATTCTAGCGGGAGCCTAGAGCAGTACTTC
CASSDSSGSLEQYF
>TRBV28|.|TRBJ1-3|once
TGTGCCAGCAGTTTATTATCGAGTGTGGCGGGGAGAAACACCATATATTTT
CASSLLSSVAGRNTIYF
>TRBV2|.|TRBJ2-3|.
TGTGCCAGCAGTGATCTGGGGCGGAATACGCAGTATTTT
CASSDLGRNTQYF